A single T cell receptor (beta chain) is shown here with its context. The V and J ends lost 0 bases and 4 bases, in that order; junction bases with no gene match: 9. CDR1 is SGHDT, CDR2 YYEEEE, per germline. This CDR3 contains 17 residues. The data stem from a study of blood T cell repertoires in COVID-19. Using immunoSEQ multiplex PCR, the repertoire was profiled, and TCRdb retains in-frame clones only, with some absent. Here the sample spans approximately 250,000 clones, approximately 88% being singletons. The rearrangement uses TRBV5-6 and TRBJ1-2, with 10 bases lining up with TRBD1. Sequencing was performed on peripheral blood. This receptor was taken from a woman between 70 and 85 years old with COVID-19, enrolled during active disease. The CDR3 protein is CASSLETKTGGSYGYTF. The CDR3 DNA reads TGTGCCAGCAGCTTGGAGACGAAGACAGGGGGCTCCTATGGCTACACCTTC. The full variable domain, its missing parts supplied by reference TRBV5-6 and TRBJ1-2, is DAGVTQSPTHLIKTRGQQVTLRCSPKSGHDTVSWYQQALGQGPQFIFQYYEEEERQRGNFPDRFSGHQFPNYSSELNVNALLLGDSALYLCASSLETKTGGSYGYTFGSGTRLTVV.